The 21 T cell receptor beta chains below come from one sample, sequenced in a study of identical twins. TCRdb reprocessed the 5' RACE reads with MiXCR, giving one entry per CDR3 protein. The table lists 450,000 or so distinct CDR3 sequences, roughly 26% of them singletons. The sample was also linked to a second study, of T cells expressing NK-cell markers.

The sequenced material came from CD4+ T cells sorted from blood. The receptor source for this set is a woman between 18 and 29 years old in good health.

This clonotype was seen a few times. This chain links TRBV7-3 with TRBJ2-3, with a weak D call TRBD1 (6 bases). V was pared by 3 bases and J by 1 base, with 14 bases between. The CDR3 runs 16 residues. In germline, CDR1 is SGHTA, CDR2 FQGTGA. The CDR3 is CASSLGSRGGTDTQYF. The DNA for the CDR3 is TGTGCCAGCAGCTTGGGTAGCAGGGGCGGCACAGATACGCAGTATTTT. Complete variable domain (other parts from reference TRBV7-3 and TRBJ2-3): GAGVSQTPSNKVTEKGKYVELRCDPISGHTALYWYRQSLGQGPEFLIYFQGTGAADDSGLPNDRFFAVRPEGSVSTLKIQRTERGDSAVYLCASSLGSRGGTDTQYFGPGTRLTVL.

There are a few counts of this clonotype. The chain combines TRBV5-1 with TRBJ1-1; a weak D match, TRBD1 (5 bases). V was shortened by 2 bases and J by 4 bases, with 9 bases between the two germline ends. The CDR3 totals 13 residues. Germline V gives CDR1 SGHRS, CDR2 YFSETQ. The CDR3 DNA is TGCGCCAGCAGCTTTGTAAGGGGCACTGAAGCTTTCTTT. Encoded protein: CASSFVRGTEAFF.

In this sample, this clonotype turned up a few times. The chain couples TRBV5-1 to TRBJ2-5, with 10 bases that match TRBD1. Germline assignment: CDR1 SGHRS and CDR2 YFSETQ. This CDR3 has 18 amino acids. V lost 2 bases to trimming and J lost 2 bases; unmatched junction nucleotides: 12. DNA for the CDR3: TGCGCCAGCAGCTTATCTTTCTCTGGGACAGGGGTTCAAGAGACCCAGTACTTC. This translates into CASSLSFSGTGVQETQYF.

The sample holds a few counts of this clonotype. This CDR3 reads CASNPEWGSEYF. The DNA for the CDR3 is TGTGCCAGCAACCCAGAGTGGGGTAGCGAGTACTTC. V is TRBV6-1 and J is TRBJ2-7, with D tentatively TRBD2 (5 bases). Between the trimmed V and J ends, which lost 7 bases and 11 bases, there was a span of 18 bases. This CDR3 is built from 12 residues. Germline V gene data show CDR1 as MNHNS and CDR2 as SASEGT.

The chain combines TRBV12-3 or TRBV12-4 with TRBJ2-1; D is undetermined. The CDR3 extends over 11 amino acids. V was clipped by 2 bases and J by 10 bases, with 6 bases between them. The DNA for the CDR3 is TGTGCCAGCAGTTTATGGGCGGAGCAGTTCTTC. Translated, it gives CASSLWAEQFF.

This clonotype came up a few times. V gene TRBV20-1 combines with J gene TRBJ2-1; 9 bases agree with TRBD2. Germline CDR1 reads DFQATT; CDR2 reads SNEGSKA (reference sequence). Losses at the gene ends were 3 bases for V and 8 bases for J; bases not matched to a gene: 5. The CDR3 has 13 residues. DNA of the CDR3: TGCAGTGCTAGTAGCGGGAGTTTATATGAGCAGTTCTTC. This codes for CSASSGSLYEQFF.

V and J are TRBV12-3 or TRBV12-4 and TRBJ1-2; D possibly corresponds to TRBD1 (6 bases). V lost 8 bases to trimming and J lost 3 bases, with 13 bases between them. This CDR3 comprises 13 residues. In nucleotides, the CDR3 is TGTGCCAGCCGAAGCCAGGGGTACTATGGCTACACCTTC. Protein sequence: CASRSQGYYGYTF.

This clonotype has just a few counts. The chain combines TRBV20-1 with TRBJ1-6; D not certain. Germline V gives CDR1 DFQATT, CDR2 SNEGSKA (reference sequence). The CDR3 is 12 amino acids. Trimming stripped 1 base from V and 10 bases from J, with 8 bases between. CDR3 DNA sequence: TGCAGTGCTAGAGTCGCGAACTCACCCCTCCACTTT. Residues: CSARVANSPLHF.

This clonotype was found once. The chain recombines TRBV7-9 with TRBJ2-7; D unresolved. The length of the CDR3 is 13 residues. CDR1 SEHNR and CDR2 FQNEAQ come from the germline V gene (reference sequence). Trimming stripped 3 bases from V and 2 bases from J, with 8 bases between. CDR3 sequence reads: CASSFSPPYEQYF. In nucleotides, the CDR3 is TGTGCCAGCAGCTTCTCCCCGCCCTACGAGCAGTACTTC.

The chain recombines TRBV5-1 with TRBJ2-3, with a tentative D call TRBD2 (6 bases). The CDR3 covers 16 residues. Trimming left V 0 bases short and J 2 bases short, with 13 bases between. Germline V gives CDR1 SGHRS, CDR2 YFSETQ. The CDR3 bases are TGCGCCAGCAGCTTGGATGGGGGGATTTACACAGATACGCAGTATTTT. Amino acids: CASSLDGGIYTDTQYF.

This chain joins TRBV18 and TRBJ2-3; D perhaps matches TRBD2 (6 bases). V gave up 6 bases and J gave up 0 bases, with 13 bases separating them. This CDR3 has 15 residues. In germline, CDR1 is KGHSH, CDR2 LQKENI. CDR3 sequence reads: CASSRDPLSTDTQYF. Written as DNA, the CDR3 is TGTGCCAGCTCGCGGGACCCCTTGAGCACAGATACGCAGTATTTT.

The sample holds many counts of this clonotype. The rearrangement joins TRBV29-1 to TRBJ2-1, with 7 bases identical to TRBD2. This CDR3 is built from 12 residues. Germline CDR1 is SQVTM and CDR2 is ANQGSEA. The V and J ends lost 6 bases and 8 bases, in that order; junction bases with no gene match: 7. CDR3 nucleotide sequence: TGCAGCGTAATAGGACTAGGGGATGAGCAGTTCTTC. This translates into CSVIGLGDEQFF.

This clonotype has a handful of counts. The chain uses TRBV29-1 and TRBJ2-2; the D gene is possibly TRBD1 (6 bases). Germline CDR1 reads SQVTM; CDR2 reads ANQGSEA. The CDR3 runs to 14 residues. V gave up 6 bases and J gave up 0 bases, with 11 bases separating them. Written as DNA, the CDR3 is TGCAGCGTCGGTGGACAGACGAACACCGGGGAGCTGTTTTTT. This translates into CSVGGQTNTGELFF.

This clonotype was detected only a few times. This chain uses TRBV6-5 with TRBJ2-1; perhaps TRBD1 as D (6 bases). Looked up from germline, CDR1 is MNHEY and CDR2 is SVGAGI. Trimming removed 1 base at V and 7 bases at J, with 14 bases between. The CDR3 sequence is 15 residues long. In nucleotides, the CDR3 is TGTGCCAGCAGTTACTTGAGGGCCACAGGGAATGAGCAGTTCTTC. This codes for CASSYLRATGNEQFF.

This clonotype was detected only a few times. The chain employs TRBV29-1 and TRBJ2-7, with D hard to call. V shed 3 bases and J shed 3 bases, with 9 bases lying between them. Germline assignment: CDR1 SQVTM and CDR2 ANQGSEA. This CDR3 comprises 12 residues. The CDR3 is CSVDWGNYEQYF. The CDR3 DNA follows: TGCAGCGTTGATTGGGGTAACTACGAGCAGTACTTC.

This sequence joins TRBV3-1 and TRBJ2-1; a weak D match, TRBD1 (5 bases). The germline V and J ends were trimmed by 1 base and 9 bases, with 13 bases remaining between them. The CDR3 runs 14 residues. Germline V gene sequence: CDR1 LGHDT, CDR2 YNNKEL (reference sequence). This CDR3 reads CASSQGTGGAEQFF. CDR3 nucleotides: TGTGCCAGCAGCCAAGGGACCGGTGGGGCTGAGCAGTTCTTC.

The rearrangement joins TRBV20-1 to TRBJ1-5; possibly TRBD1 for D (5 bases). CDR1 is DFQATT, CDR2 SNEGSKA, per germline (reference sequence). V lost 2 bases and J 2 bases, leaving 13 bases between the germline ends. This CDR3 is built from 15 residues. Written as DNA, the CDR3 is TGCAGTGCTAGACCACCCGGGACCGGCAATCAGCCCCAGCATTTT. This encodes CSARPPGTGNQPQHF.

The chain is built from TRBV12-3 or TRBV12-4 and TRBJ2-1, with D possibly TRBD1 on 5 matching bases. This CDR3 has 14 amino acids. Trimming left V 3 bases short and J 9 bases short, with 15 bases between. DNA of the CDR3: TGTGCCAGCAGTTTTACAGGTACCTTTGGTGAGCAGTTCTTC. Amino acids: CASSFTGTFGEQFF.

The chain carries TRBV6-5 and TRBJ2-7, with D perhaps matching TRBD1 (5 bases). Trimming left V 7 bases short and J 5 bases short, with 18 bases between. CDR3 size: 14 residues. Germline CDR1 is MNHEY and CDR2 is SVGAGI. CDR3 amino acids: CASNYRVGVHEQYF. The CDR3 region has the DNA TGTGCCAGCAACTACCGGGTAGGGGTCCACGAGCAGTACTTC.

The chain combines TRBV12-3 or TRBV12-4 with TRBJ2-7; D possibly corresponds to TRBD2 (5 bases). CDR3 length: 14 amino acids. V was shortened by 10 bases and J by 2 bases, with 18 bases between the two germline ends. This chain's CDR3 is CATRRNSGTYEQYF. In nucleotides, the CDR3 is TGTGCCACCAGGCGGAACTCGGGGACCTACGAGCAGTACTTC.

This chain joins TRBV25-1 and TRBJ2-3; D perhaps matches TRBD1 (6 bases). Trimming pared 2 bases from V and 4 bases from J, leaving 7 bases between. This CDR3 has 13 amino acids. The germline V gene has CDR1 MGHDK and CDR2 SYGVNS. The CDR3 protein is CASSEAGADTQYF. CDR3 nucleotide sequence: TGTGCCAGCAGTGAAGCAGGGGCAGATACGCAGTATTTT.